This TCR beta chain appears in the sequencing data of a study of shared clonotypes between healthy human individuals. Study results and caveats: What naive subsets generally showed was a larger estimated richness than memory subsets showed. Clonotypes not shared had lower generation probabilities than those common to all four donors.

Healthy adults negative for HIV, lacking recent acute infections or vaccinations, served as donors. Worth noting for this clone: Its specificity is not known.

TCRdb's copy holds only in-frame clones and misses some; the assay was immunoSEQ multiplex PCR. The sample has some 2,000,000 clones, approximately 95% seen once; the top ten hold approximately 0.13%. The germline CDR1 and CDR2 sequences are SGHAT and FQNNGV. The V gene end was trimmed by 1 base and the J gene end by 9 bases; junction bases not matched to a gene: 10. This CDR3 has 16 residues. This chain uses TRBV11-2 with TRBJ2-1; 9 bases fit TRBD2. Sequencing input: naive CD4+ T cells sorted from blood. Sample subset: CD45RA+ positively selected. This receptor was taken from a man younger than 35 in good health. The CDR3, as DNA: TGTGCCAGCAGCTTAGGGGCTAGCGGGGTTCAGAGTGAGCAGTTCTTC. The encoded protein is CASSLGASGVQSEQFF.